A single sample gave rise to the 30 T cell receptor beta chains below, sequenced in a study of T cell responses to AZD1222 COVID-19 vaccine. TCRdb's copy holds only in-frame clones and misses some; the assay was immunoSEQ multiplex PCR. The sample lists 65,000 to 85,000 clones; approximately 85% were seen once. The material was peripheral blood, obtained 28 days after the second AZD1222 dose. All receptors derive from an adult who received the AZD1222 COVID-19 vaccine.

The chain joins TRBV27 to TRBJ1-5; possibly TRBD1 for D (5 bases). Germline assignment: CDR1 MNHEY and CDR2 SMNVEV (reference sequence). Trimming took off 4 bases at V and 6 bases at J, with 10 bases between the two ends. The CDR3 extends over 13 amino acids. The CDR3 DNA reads TGTGCCAGCAGTTGGGGCCGGGGTCAGCCCCAGCATTTT. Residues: CASSWGRGQPQHF.

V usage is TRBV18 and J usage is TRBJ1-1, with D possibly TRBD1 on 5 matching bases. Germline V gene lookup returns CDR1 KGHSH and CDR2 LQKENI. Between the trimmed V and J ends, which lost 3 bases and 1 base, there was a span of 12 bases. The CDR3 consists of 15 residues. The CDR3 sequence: CASSPPSGSNTEAFF. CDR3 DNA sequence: TGTGCCAGCTCACCCCCGTCAGGGTCGAACACTGAAGCTTTCTTT.

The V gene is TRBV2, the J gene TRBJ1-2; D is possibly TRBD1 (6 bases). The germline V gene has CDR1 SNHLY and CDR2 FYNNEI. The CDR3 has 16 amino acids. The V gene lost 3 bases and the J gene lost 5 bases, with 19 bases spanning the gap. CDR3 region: CASSEAGIQGSYGYTF. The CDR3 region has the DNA TGTGCCAGCAGTGAGGCTGGTATACAGGGATCGTATGGCTACACCTTC.

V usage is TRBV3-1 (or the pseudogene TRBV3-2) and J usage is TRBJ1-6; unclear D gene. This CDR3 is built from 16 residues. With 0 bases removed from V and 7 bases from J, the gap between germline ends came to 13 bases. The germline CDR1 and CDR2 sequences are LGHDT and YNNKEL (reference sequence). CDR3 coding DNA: TGTGCCAGCAGCCAAGAATACGGAAACGAGAATTCACCCCTCCACTTT. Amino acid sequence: CASSQEYGNENSPLHF.

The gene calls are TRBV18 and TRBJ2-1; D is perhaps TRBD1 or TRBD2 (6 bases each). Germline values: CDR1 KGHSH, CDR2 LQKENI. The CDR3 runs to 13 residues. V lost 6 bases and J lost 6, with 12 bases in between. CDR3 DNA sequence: TGTGCCAGCTCCCCGGGGGCGAGCAATGAGCAGTTCTTC. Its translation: CASSPGASNEQFF.

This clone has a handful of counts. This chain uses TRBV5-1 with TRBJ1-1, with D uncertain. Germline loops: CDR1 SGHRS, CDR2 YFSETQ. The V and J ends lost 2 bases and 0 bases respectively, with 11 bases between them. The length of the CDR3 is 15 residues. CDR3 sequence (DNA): TGCGCCAGCAGCTTTGTAGGTATGGTGAACACTGAAGCTTTCTTT. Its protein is CASSFVGMVNTEAFF.

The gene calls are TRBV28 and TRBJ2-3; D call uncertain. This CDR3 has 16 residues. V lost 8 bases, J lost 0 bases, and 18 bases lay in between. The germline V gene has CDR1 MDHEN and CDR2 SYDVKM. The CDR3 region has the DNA TGTGCCAGCGCCCAAGGAGCGCGACCTAGCACAGATACGCAGTATTTT. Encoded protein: CASAQGARPSTDTQYF.

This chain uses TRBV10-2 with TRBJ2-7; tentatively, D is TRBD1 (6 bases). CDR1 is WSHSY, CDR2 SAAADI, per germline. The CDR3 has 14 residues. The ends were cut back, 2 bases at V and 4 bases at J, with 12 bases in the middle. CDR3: CASSEQGQIYEQYF. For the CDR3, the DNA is TGCGCCAGCAGTGAGCAAGGACAGATTTACGAGCAGTACTTC.

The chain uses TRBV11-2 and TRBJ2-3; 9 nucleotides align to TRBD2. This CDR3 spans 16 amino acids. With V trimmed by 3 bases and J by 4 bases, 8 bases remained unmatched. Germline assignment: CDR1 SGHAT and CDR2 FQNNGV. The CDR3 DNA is TGTGCCAGCAGCTTCTGGGCGGGGGGGCCCCCAGATACGCAGTATTTT. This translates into CASSFWAGGPPDTQYF. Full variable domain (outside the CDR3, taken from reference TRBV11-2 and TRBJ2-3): EAGVAQSPRYKIIEKRQSVAFWCNPISGHATLYWYQQILGQGPKLLIQFQNNGVVDDSQLPKDRFSAERLKGVDSTLKIQPAKLEDSAVYLCASSFWAGGPPDTQYFGPGTRLTVL.

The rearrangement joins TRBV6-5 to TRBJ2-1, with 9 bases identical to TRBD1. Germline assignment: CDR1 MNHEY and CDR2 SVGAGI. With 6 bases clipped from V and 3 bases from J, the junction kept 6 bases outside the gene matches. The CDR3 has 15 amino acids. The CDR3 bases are TGTGCCAGCAGATTGGGACAGGGAAGCTACAATGAGCAGTTCTTC. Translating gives CASRLGQGSYNEQFF.

CDR3 bases: TGTGCCAGTAGTATAGCCCCGGGACAGGGGCACCCCTATGGCTACACCTTC. Its protein is CASSIAPGQGHPYGYTF. The rearrangement uses TRBV19 and TRBJ1-2; 10 nucleotides line up with TRBD1. Per germline, CDR1 LNHDA and CDR2 SQIVND (reference sequence). This CDR3 comprises 17 residues. The V gene end was trimmed by 1 base and the J gene end by 4 bases; junction bases not matched to a gene: 9.

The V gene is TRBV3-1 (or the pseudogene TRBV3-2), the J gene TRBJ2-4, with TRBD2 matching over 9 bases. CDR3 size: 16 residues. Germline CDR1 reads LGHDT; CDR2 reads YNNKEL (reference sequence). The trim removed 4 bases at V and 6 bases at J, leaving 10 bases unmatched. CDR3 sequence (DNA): TGTGCCAGCAGCCCTGACGGTAGTAGCGGGGGAAACATTCAGTACTTC. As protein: CASSPDGSSGGNIQYF.

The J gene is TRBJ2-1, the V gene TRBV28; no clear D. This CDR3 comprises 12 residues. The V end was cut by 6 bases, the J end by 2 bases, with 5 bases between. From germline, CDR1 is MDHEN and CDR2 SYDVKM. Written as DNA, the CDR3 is TGTGCCAGCAGCGCGCCCTACAATGAGCAGTTCTTC. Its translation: CASSAPYNEQFF.

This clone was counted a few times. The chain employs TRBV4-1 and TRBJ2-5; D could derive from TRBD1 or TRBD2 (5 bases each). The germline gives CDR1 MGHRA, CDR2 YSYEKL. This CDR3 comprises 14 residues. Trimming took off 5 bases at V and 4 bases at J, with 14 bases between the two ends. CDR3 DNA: TGCGCCAGCAGCGTACTGGGACGTGGAGAGACCCAGTACTTC. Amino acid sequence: CASSVLGRGETQYF.

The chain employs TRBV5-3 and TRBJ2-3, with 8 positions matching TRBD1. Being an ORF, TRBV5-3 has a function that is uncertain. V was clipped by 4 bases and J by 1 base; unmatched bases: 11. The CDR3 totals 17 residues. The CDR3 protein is CARSIQGPGQGTDTQYF. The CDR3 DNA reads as TGTGCCAGAAGCATCCAAGGACCGGGACAGGGCACAGATACGCAGTATTTT.

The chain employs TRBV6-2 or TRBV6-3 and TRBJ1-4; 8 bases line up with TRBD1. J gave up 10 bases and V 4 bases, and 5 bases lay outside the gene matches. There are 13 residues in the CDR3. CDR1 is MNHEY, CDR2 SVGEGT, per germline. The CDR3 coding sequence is TGTGCCAGCAGTTTTGGACAGGGCGGAAAACTGTTTTTT. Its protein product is CASSFGQGGKLFF.

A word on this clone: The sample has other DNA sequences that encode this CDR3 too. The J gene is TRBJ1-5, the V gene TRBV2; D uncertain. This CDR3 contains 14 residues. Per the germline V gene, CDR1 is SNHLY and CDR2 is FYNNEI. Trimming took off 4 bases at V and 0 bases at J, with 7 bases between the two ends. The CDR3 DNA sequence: TGTGCCAGCAGTGGGCTGTATAGCAATCAGCCCCAGCATTTT. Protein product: CASSGLYSNQPQHF.

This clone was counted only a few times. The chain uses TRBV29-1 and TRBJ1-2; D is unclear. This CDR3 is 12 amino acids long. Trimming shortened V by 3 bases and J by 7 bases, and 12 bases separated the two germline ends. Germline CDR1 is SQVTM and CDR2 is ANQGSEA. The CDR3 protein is CSVDVGPGGYTF. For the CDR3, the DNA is TGCAGCGTTGATGTAGGGCCGGGTGGCTACACCTTC.

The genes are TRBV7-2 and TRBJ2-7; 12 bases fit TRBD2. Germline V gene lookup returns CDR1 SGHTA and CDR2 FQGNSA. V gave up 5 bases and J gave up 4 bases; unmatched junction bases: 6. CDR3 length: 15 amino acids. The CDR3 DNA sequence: TGTGCCAGCAGCCGCGACGGGACTAGCGGGTACGAGCAGTACTTC. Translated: CASSRDGTSGYEQYF.

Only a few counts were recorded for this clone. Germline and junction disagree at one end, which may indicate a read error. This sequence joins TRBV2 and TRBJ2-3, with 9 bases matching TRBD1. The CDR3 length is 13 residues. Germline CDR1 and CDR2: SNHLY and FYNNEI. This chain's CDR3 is CASTLEQGASWHF. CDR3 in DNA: TGTGCCAGCACTTTGGAACAGGGGGCGAGTTGGCATTTT.

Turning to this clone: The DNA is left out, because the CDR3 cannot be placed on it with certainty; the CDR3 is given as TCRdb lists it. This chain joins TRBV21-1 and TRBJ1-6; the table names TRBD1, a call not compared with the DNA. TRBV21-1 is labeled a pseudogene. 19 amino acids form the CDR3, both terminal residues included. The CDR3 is CASSKGGDKVGQGNSPLHF.

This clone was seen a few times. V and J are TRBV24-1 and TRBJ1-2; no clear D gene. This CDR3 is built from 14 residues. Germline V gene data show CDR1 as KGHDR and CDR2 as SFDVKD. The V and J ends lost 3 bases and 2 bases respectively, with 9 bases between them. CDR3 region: CATSDDGPNYGYTF. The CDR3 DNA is TGTGCCACCAGTGATGACGGACCGAACTATGGCTACACCTTC.

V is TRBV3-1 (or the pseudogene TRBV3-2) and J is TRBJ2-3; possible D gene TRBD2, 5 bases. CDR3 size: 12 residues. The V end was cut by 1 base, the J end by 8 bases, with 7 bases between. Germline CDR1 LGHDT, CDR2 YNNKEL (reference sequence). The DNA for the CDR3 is TGTGCCAGCAGCCAAGGTGCGGGTACGCAGTATTTT. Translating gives CASSQGAGTQYF.

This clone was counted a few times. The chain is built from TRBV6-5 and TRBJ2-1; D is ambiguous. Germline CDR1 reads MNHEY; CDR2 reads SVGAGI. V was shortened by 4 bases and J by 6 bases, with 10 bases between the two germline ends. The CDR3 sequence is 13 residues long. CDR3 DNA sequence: TGTGCCAGCAGTTTCAACAGTGGCAATGAGCAGTTCTTC. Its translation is CASSFNSGNEQFF.

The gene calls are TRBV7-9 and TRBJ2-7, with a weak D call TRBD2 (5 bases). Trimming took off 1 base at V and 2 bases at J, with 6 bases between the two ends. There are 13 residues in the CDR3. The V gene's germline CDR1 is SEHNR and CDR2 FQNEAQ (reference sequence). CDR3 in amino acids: CASSLGSAYEQYF. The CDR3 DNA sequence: TGTGCCAGCAGCTTAGGTAGCGCCTACGAGCAGTACTTC.

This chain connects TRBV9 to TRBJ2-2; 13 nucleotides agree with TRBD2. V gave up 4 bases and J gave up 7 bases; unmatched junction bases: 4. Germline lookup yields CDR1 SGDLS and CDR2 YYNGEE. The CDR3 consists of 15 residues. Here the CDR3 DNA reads TGTGCCAGCAGCATGACTAGCGGGGGGATCGGGGAGCTGTTTTTT. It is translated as CASSMTSGGIGELFF.

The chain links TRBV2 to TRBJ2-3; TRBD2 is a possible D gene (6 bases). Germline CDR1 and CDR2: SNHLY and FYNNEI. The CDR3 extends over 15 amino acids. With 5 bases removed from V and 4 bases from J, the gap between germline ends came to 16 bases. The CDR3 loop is CASSPRSGLPDTQYF. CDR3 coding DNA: TGTGCCAGCAGTCCTCGGAGCGGGCTTCCAGATACGCAGTATTTT.

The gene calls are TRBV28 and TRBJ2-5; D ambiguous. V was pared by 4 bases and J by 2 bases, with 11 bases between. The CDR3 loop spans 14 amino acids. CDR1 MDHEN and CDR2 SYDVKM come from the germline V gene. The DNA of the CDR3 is TGTGCCAGCAGTTCCCCTGGCAGGCAAGAGACCCAGTACTTC. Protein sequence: CASSSPGRQETQYF. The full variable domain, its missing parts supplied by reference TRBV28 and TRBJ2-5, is DVKVTQSSRYLVKRTGEKVFLECVQDMDHENMFWYRQDPGLGLRLIYFSYDVKMKEKGDIPEGYSVSREKKERFSLILESASTNQTSMYLCASSSPGRQETQYFGPGTRLLVL.

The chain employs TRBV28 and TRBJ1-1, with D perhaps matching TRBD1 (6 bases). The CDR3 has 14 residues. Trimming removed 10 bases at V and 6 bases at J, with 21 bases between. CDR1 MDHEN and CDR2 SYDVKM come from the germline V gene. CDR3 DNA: TGTGCCATCCGGGGGGGCGCGGGGGACGCTGAAGCTTTCTTT. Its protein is CAIRGGAGDAEAFF.

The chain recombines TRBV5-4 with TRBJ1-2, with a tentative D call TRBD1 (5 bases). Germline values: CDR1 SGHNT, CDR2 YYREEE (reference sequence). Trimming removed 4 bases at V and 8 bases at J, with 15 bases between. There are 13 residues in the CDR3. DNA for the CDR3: TGTGCCAGCAGCCCGACGGGACCGGGAGGCTACACCTTC. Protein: CASSPTGPGGYTF.